This record concerns one TCR beta chain sequence. Its target is unknown. The sample originates from a study of response to subunit inactivated influenza vaccine. Notes on the study in general: Authors suggested few new T cells are recruited by each seasonal influenza vaccination.

CDR3 length: 13 amino acids. V lost 6 bases and J lost 10, with 16 bases in between. In germline, CDR1 is SEHNR, CDR2 FQNEAQ (reference sequence). TCRdb processed the RT-PCR reads anew with MiXCR; each CDR3 protein has one entry. There are hundreds of thousands of distinct CDR3 sequences in the sample; roughly 23% occur only once, and 1.5% to 2% lies in the top ten. The origin of this receptor is a man aged 50 to 60 who received an inactivated influenza vaccine. The sample here was CD4+ T cells sorted from PBMCs, taken 4 to 6 days after vaccination. The chain has TRBV7-9 and TRBJ2-1; perhaps TRBD1 as D (6 bases). CDR3 region: CASSSNRAGEQFF. In nucleotides, the CDR3 is TGTGCCAGCAGTTCTAACAGGGCAGGCGAGCAGTTCTTC. Based on the CDR3 plus reference TRBV7-9 and TRBJ2-1, the full variable domain is DTGVSQNPRHKITKRGQNVTFRCDPISEHNRLYWYRQTLGQGPEFLTYFQNEAQLEKSRLLSDRFSAERPKGSFSTLEIQRTEQGDSAMYLCASSSNRAGEQFFGPGTRLTVL.